The 9 T cell receptor beta chains listed next were all sequenced from one sample in a study of blood T cells in healthy people across ages. A second PCR, run for about 6 to 12 cycles, used a sample-barcoded 5' primer plus a J-beta primer mix. TCRdb reprocessed the 5' RACE reads with MiXCR, giving one entry per CDR3 protein. The sample lists about 1.5 million distinct CDR3 sequences; roughly 43% were seen once. The sample was blood. The receptors were gathered from a woman aged 18-29 years in good health.

In this sample, this clonotype turned up many times. CDR3 coding DNA: TGTGCTAGTGGTCCAAAGACAGGGGTCGGCAATCAGCCCCAGCATTTT. Its protein product is CASGPKTGVGNQPQHF. The rearrangement joins TRBV12-5 to TRBJ1-5; 8 positions agree with TRBD1. This CDR3 spans 16 amino acids. The germline V gene encodes CDR1 LGHNT and CDR2 FRNRAP. V shed 5 bases and J 2 bases; nucleotides not matched to a gene: 8.

The J gene is TRBJ2-7, the V gene TRBV3-1, with TRBD1 as a possible D gene (5 bases). Deletions cut 2 bases from V and 7 bases from J, with 15 bases between. The CDR3 is 14 residues long. The germline CDR1 and CDR2 sequences are LGHDT and YNNKEL (reference sequence). DNA of the CDR3: TGTGCCAGCAGCCAATCGGACACCTACAATGAGCAGTACTTC. It is translated as CASSQSDTYNEQYF.

This clonotype has a handful of counts. This chain links TRBV12-3 or TRBV12-4 with TRBJ1-5; 9 bases align to TRBD1. The CDR3 loop spans 15 amino acids. The ends lost 6 bases at V and 2 bases at J; junction bases unmatched: 5. The CDR3 DNA reads TGTGCCAGCAGCACGACAGGGGGGGGCAATCAGCCCCAGCATTTT. Translating it yields CASSTTGGGNQPQHF.

The chain uses TRBV5-1 and TRBJ1-4; D possibly corresponds to TRBD1 (6 bases). Trimming cost V 5 bases and J 3 bases, with 8 bases left between them. The CDR3 covers 13 residues. Germline CDR1 SGHRS, CDR2 YFSETQ. In DNA, the CDR3 is TGCGCCAGCAGACAGGGTTCTAATGAAAAACTGTTTTTT. As protein: CASRQGSNEKLFF. The variable domain in full, completed from reference TRBV5-1 and TRBJ1-4, reads KAGVTQTPRYLIKTRGQQVTLSCSPISGHRSVSWYQQTPGQGLQFLFEYFSETQRNKGNFPGRFSGRQFSNSRSEMNVSTLELGDSALYLCASRQGSNEKLFFGSGTQLSVL.

Here the CDR3 DNA reads TGTGCCAGCAGCTTAGGGGGCCGGGCCCCCACAGATACGCAGTATTTT. This codes for CASSLGGRAPTDTQYF. The gene calls are TRBV11-3 and TRBJ2-3, with TRBD1 as a possible D gene (5 bases). Trimming took 1 base from V and 2 from J, leaving 13 bases between them. This CDR3 region has 16 residues. The germline V gene encodes CDR1 SGHNT and CDR2 YENEEA.

This clonotype was seen only a few times. The V gene is TRBV6-6, the J gene TRBJ2-7; no reliable D call. CDR1 is MNHNY and CDR2 is SVGAGI in the germline V gene (reference sequence). The CDR3 runs 14 residues. Between the trimmed V and J ends, which lost 0 bases and 2 bases, there was a span of 8 bases. CDR3 DNA: TGTGCCAGCAGTTACTCGACCCGAGCCTACGAGCAGTACTTC. Its translation is CASSYSTRAYEQYF.

V is TRBV20-1 and J is TRBJ2-1; TRBD2 aligns across 10 bases. Trimming cost V 6 bases and J 7 bases; bases outside gene matches: 9. The CDR3 has 14 amino acids. Germline lookup yields CDR1 DFQATT and CDR2 SNEGSKA (reference sequence). CDR3 sequence: CSATAGTSVNEQFF. The CDR3 DNA reads TGCAGTGCGACCGCCGGGACTAGCGTGAATGAGCAGTTCTTC.

This sequence joins TRBV6-1 and TRBJ2-1, with no clear D. There are 14 residues in the CDR3. V was shortened by 1 base and J by 6 bases, with 10 bases between the two germline ends. In germline, CDR1 is MNHNS, CDR2 SASEGT. As DNA, the CDR3 is TGTGCCAGCAGTGAAGTTGCCAATTCCAATGAGCAGTTCTTC. Protein: CASSEVANSNEQFF.

This clonotype has only a few counts. The chain carries TRBV12-3 or TRBV12-4 and TRBJ2-2, with no clear D. Trimming shortened V by 3 bases and J by 2 bases, and 10 bases separated the two germline ends. This CDR3 is 15 amino acids long. Here the CDR3 reads CASSFRARNTGELFF. The CDR3 DNA reads TGTGCCAGCAGTTTCCGAGCCAGAAACACCGGGGAGCTGTTTTTT.